The clone carrying this T cell receptor (beta chain) has just a few counts. This CDR3 is built from 17 residues. The ends lost 0 bases at V and 1 base at J; junction bases unmatched: 8. Germline CDR1 reads SGHRS; CDR2 reads YFSETQ. Measured with immunoSEQ multiplex PCR; TCRdb has only the in-frame clones, and not every one. Of 65,000 to 90,000 clones detected, about 94% appear once; the ten largest clones hold roughly 3%. The sample comes from a study of control samples from healthy donors and cancer patients. The V and J genes are TRBV5-1 and TRBJ2-3, with 7 nucleotides matching TRBD2. The receptor was isolated from a woman under 40 in good health. Sequencing was carried out using blood. This chain's CDR3 is CASSLESGGLGTDTQYF. The CDR3 DNA is TGCGCCAGCAGCTTGGAGTCGGGGGGATTGGGCACAGATACGCAGTATTTT. The complete variable domain, with remaining parts taken from reference TRBV5-1 and TRBJ2-3, reads KAGVTQTPRYLIKTRGQQVTLSCSPISGHRSVSWYQQTPGQGLQFLFEYFSETQRNKGNFPGRFSGRQFSNSRSEMNVSTLELGDSALYLCASSLESGGLGTDTQYFGPGTRLTVL.